Each of the 24 T cell receptor beta chains below was sequenced from the same sample in a study of CD8 T cells in Susac syndrome. RNA amounts of roughly 0.45 to 1 ug underwent reverse transcription with random hexamers. TCRdb passed the immunoSEQ multiplex PCR reads through MiXCR, listing each CDR3 protein once. This sample has under 150,000 distinct CDR3 sequences; 91% occur once, and the top ten carry about 0.23%. The sequencing sample was made of CD8+ T cells from PBMCs. These TCRs come from a human donor with multiple sclerosis.

This chain connects TRBV23-1 to TRBJ1-4, with 11 nucleotides matching TRBD1. TRBV23-1 carries the ORF label, with uncertain function. The J segment lost 8 bases and the V segment lost 2 bases, leaving 16 bases of the junction unmatched. This CDR3 is 19 amino acids long. In nucleotides, the CDR3 is TGCGCCAGCAGTCAACTACCGGGACAGGGGGATTTGTGGACCGAAAAACTGTTTTTT. Residues: CASSQLPGQGDLWTEKLFF.

The chain links TRBV24-1 to TRBJ1-5; D gene unclear. Trimming shortened V by 5 bases and J by 6 bases, and 13 bases separated the two germline ends. The germline V gene encodes CDR1 KGHDR and CDR2 SFDVKD. CDR3 length equals 14 residues. In nucleotides, the CDR3 is TGTGCCACCAGTGCTCGGAAGAAACCTCAGCCCCAGCATTTT. As protein: CATSARKKPQPQHF.

The chain has TRBV5-6 and TRBJ1-5; no reliable D call. Looked up from germline, CDR1 is SGHDT and CDR2 is YYEEEE. The CDR3 runs to 12 residues. Trimming left V 3 bases short and J 10 bases short, with 11 bases between. CDR3 nucleotide sequence: TGTGCCAGCAGCTCTGACGGGTTACCCCAGCATTTT. This sequence encodes CASSSDGLPQHF.

This rearrangement joins TRBV2 to TRBJ2-5, with D unclear. CDR3 length: 13 residues. Deletions cut 5 bases from V and 3 bases from J, with 10 bases between. Germline CDR1 and CDR2: SNHLY and FYNNEI. CDR3 sequence (DNA): TGTGCCAGCAGTAGTTCAGAAGAAGAGACCCAGTACTTC. Its translation is CASSSSEEETQYF.

The V and J genes are TRBV2 and TRBJ1-2, with D unclear. CDR3 length equals 14 residues. Trimming stripped 5 bases from V and 9 bases from J, with 19 bases between. The germline gives CDR1 SNHLY, CDR2 FYNNEI. Written as DNA, the CDR3 is TGTGCCAGCAGTCCCGCCGGAAGCGAGAAGAGCTACACCTTC. This sequence encodes CASSPAGSEKSYTF.

This sequence joins TRBV19 and TRBJ2-7; D gene unclear. This CDR3 spans 13 amino acids. The V end was cut by 8 bases, the J end by 2 bases, with 13 bases between. The germline gives CDR1 LNHDA, CDR2 SQIVND (reference sequence). Here the CDR3 DNA reads TGTGCCAGTTCGACTCTCCTCACCTACGAGCAGTACTTC. Its translation is CASSTLLTYEQYF.

The V gene is TRBV15, the J gene TRBJ2-5, with D unclear. V was clipped by 5 bases and J by 3 bases, with 19 bases between them. CDR3 size: 16 residues. Germline V gene sequence: CDR1 LNHNV, CDR2 YYDKDF (reference sequence). This chain's CDR3 is CATSSGEKLAEETQYF. The CDR3 bases are TGTGCCACCAGCTCCGGAGAAAAATTGGCGGAAGAGACCCAGTACTTC.

The CDR3 loop reads CASSQGLSGSYEQYF. The CDR3 nucleotides read TGCGCCAGCAGCCAAGGGCTTAGCGGGTCTTACGAGCAGTACTTC. The V gene is TRBV4-1, the J gene TRBJ2-7; TRBD2 matches 7 bases. V dropped 1 base and J dropped 4; count of bases not matched to a gene: 7. This CDR3 has 15 amino acids. Germline assignment: CDR1 MGHRA and CDR2 YSYEKL.

The V and J genes are TRBV7-9 and TRBJ2-1; D is unresolved. Trimming took 7 bases from V and 9 from J, leaving 13 bases between them. The CDR3 length is 12 residues. Germline V gives CDR1 SEHNR, CDR2 FQNEAQ (reference sequence). CDR3 bases: TGTGCCAGCACCCCTTGGCTCGGTGAGCAGTTCTTC. Encoded protein: CASTPWLGEQFF.

This chain uses TRBV29-1 with TRBJ2-7; 7 nucleotides line up with TRBD2. This CDR3 is built from 12 residues. The V gene's germline CDR1 is SQVTM and CDR2 ANQGSEA. With 4 bases clipped from V and 4 bases from J, the junction kept 4 bases outside the gene matches. The CDR3 spells CSVARETYEQYF. In DNA, the CDR3 is TGCAGCGTTGCGCGGGAGACTTACGAGCAGTACTTC.

The chain combines TRBV5-8 with TRBJ1-2; no firm D call. V shed 5 bases and J shed 7 bases, with 15 bases lying between them. The V gene's germline CDR1 is SGHTS and CDR2 YDEGEE. The CDR3 consists of 13 residues. DNA for the CDR3: TGTGCCAGCAGGGCATCAAGAAGCGGTGGCTACACCTTC. It encodes CASRASRSGGYTF. Full variable domain (remainder filled in from reference TRBV5-8 and TRBJ1-2): EAGVTQSPTHLIKTRGQQATLRCSPISGHTSVYWYQQALGLGLQFLLWYDEGEERNRGNFPPRFSGRQFPNYSSELNVNALELEDSALYLCASRASRSGGYTFGSGTRLTVV.

The chain uses TRBV6-4 and TRBJ2-7, with D uncertain. Trimming shortened V by 6 bases and J by 0 bases, and 12 bases separated the two germline ends. The CDR3 is made up of 14 amino acids. From germline, CDR1 is MRHNA and CDR2 SNTAGT. The CDR3, as DNA: TGTGCCAGCAGCCCTTCCCTCGCCTCCTACGAGCAGTACTTC. This codes for CASSPSLASYEQYF.

The CDR3 loop reads CASSHLDRGRDETQYF. DNA for the CDR3: TGTGCCAGCAGCCACCTCGACAGAGGGCGGGATGAGACCCAGTACTTC. The rearrangement links TRBV3-1 to TRBJ2-5; tentatively, D is TRBD2 (6 bases). The CDR3 extends over 16 amino acids. Germline V CDR1 and CDR2: LGHDT, YNNKEL (reference sequence). Trimming removed 3 bases at V and 5 bases at J, with 19 bases between.

The V and J genes are TRBV16 and TRBJ1-2; D call uncertain. Germline V gene data show CDR1 as KGHSY and CDR2 as FQNENV. Trimming removed 0 bases at V and 4 bases at J, with 6 bases between. The CDR3 is 13 residues long. The chain's CDR3 is CASSQSPGYGYTF. The CDR3 DNA is TGTGCCAGCAGCCAATCACCGGGCTATGGCTACACCTTC.

The CDR3 region is CASSFGQGATNEKLFF. CDR3 coding DNA: TGTGCCAGCAGTTTTGGACAGGGGGCGACTAATGAAAAACTGTTTTTT. The genes are TRBV28 and TRBJ1-4; 11 bases are shared with TRBD1. Trimming at V came to 3 bases and at J to 2 bases, leaving 2 bases not matched to a gene. CDR3 length: 16 residues. Germline V gene data show CDR1 as MDHEN and CDR2 as SYDVKM.

The rearrangement joins TRBV4-2 to TRBJ2-4; D is unresolved. V was trimmed by 0 bases and J by 7 bases, leaving 13 bases between them. From germline, CDR1 is LGHNA and CDR2 YNFKEQ. CDR3 length: 15 residues. The CDR3 coding sequence is TGTGCCAGCAGCCAAGACCCCACCGAGGTGAACATTCAGTACTTC. As protein: CASSQDPTEVNIQYF.

This clonotype was recorded once. This chain uses TRBV5-1 with TRBJ2-1; 8 bases align to TRBD2. V was clipped by 0 bases and J by 7 bases; unmatched bases: 12. This CDR3 contains 17 residues. Germline CDR1 reads SGHRS; CDR2 reads YFSETQ. The CDR3: CASSLALREVGFNEQFF. CDR3 in DNA: TGCGCCAGCAGCTTGGCCTTGCGGGAGGTGGGGTTTAATGAGCAGTTCTTC.

The rearrangement links TRBV25-1 to TRBJ1-1, with D tentatively TRBD1 (6 bases). Looked up from germline, CDR1 is MGHDK and CDR2 is SYGVNS. CDR3 length: 16 residues. V gave up 1 base and J gave up 4 bases, with 16 bases separating them. This CDR3 is CASSEFEGGLSTEAFF. DNA of the CDR3: TGTGCCAGCAGTGAATTCGAGGGGGGGCTTTCCACTGAAGCTTTCTTT.

This clonotype was detected once. V is TRBV11-2 and J is TRBJ1-2; D is perhaps TRBD1 (5 bases). Between the trimmed V and J ends, which lost 5 bases and 4 bases, there was a span of 17 bases. Germline V gives CDR1 SGHAT, CDR2 FQNNGV. The CDR3 has 15 amino acids. The CDR3 sequence: CASSDTTGAFYGYTF. CDR3 DNA sequence: TGTGCCAGCAGCGATACCACAGGAGCCTTCTATGGCTACACCTTC. The whole variable domain, remainder taken from reference TRBV11-2 and TRBJ1-2, is EAGVAQSPRYKIIEKRQSVAFWCNPISGHATLYWYQQILGQGPKLLIQFQNNGVVDDSQLPKDRFSAERLKGVDSTLKIQPAKLEDSAVYLCASSDTTGAFYGYTFGSGTRLTVV.

The V call is TRBV7-9, the J call TRBJ2-3; no firm D call. This CDR3 contains 14 residues. Trimming removed 1 base from V and 6 bases from J, with 11 bases in between. Germline V CDR1 and CDR2: SEHNR, FQNEAQ (reference sequence). CDR3 nucleotides: TGTGCCAGCAGCTTAGTTACGACAATGGATACGCAGTATTTT. Protein: CASSLVTTMDTQYF.

The V gene is TRBV20-1, the J gene TRBJ2-7; 12 positions match TRBD2. The V segment lost 0 bases and the J segment 4 bases; nucleotides outside the gene matches: 7. CDR1 is DFQATT, CDR2 SNEGSKA, per germline (reference sequence). The length of the CDR3 is 16 residues. The CDR3 sequence is CSARDPSTSGSYEQYF. The CDR3 DNA is TGCAGTGCTAGAGATCCCTCGACTAGCGGGAGTTACGAGCAGTACTTC.

V gene TRBV24-1 combines with J gene TRBJ2-3, with D perhaps given as TRBD1 or TRBD2 (6 bases each). Germline V gene data show CDR1 as KGHDR and CDR2 as SFDVKD. V dropped 3 bases and J dropped 0 bases, with 12 bases sitting between them. The CDR3 is 16 amino acids. The CDR3 protein is CATSDLQGTSTDTQYF. The CDR3 region has the DNA TGTGCCACCAGTGATCTCCAGGGGACTAGCACAGATACGCAGTATTTT.

The genes are TRBV27 and TRBJ2-2, with D possibly called TRBD1 or TRBD2 (6 bases each). Germline V CDR1 and CDR2: MNHEY, SMNVEV (reference sequence). This CDR3 is built from 14 residues. V lost 5 bases and J 6 bases, leaving 13 bases between the germline ends. CDR3 sequence: CASSPIGGAGELFF. The CDR3 region has the DNA TGTGCCAGCAGTCCTATCGGGGGCGCCGGGGAGCTGTTTTTT.

The chain recombines TRBV5-1 with TRBJ2-5; D is unclear. The CDR3 sequence is 15 residues long. Germline CDR1 reads SGHRS; CDR2 reads YFSETQ. The V gene lost 4 bases and the J gene lost 2 bases, with 15 bases spanning the gap. CDR3 protein: CASSRATERQETQYF. The CDR3 DNA reads as TGCGCCAGCAGCCGGGCGACGGAGAGGCAAGAGACCCAGTACTTC.